These 14 T cell receptor beta chains were sequenced from one sample in a study of cytomegalovirus exposure and HLA in healthy donors (dated by TCRdb to 2015 to 2018). Libraries were constructed by the immunoSEQ multiplex PCR assay. The multiplex PCR relied on a mix of 60 forward primers for TCR Vbeta segments and 13 reverse primers for TCR Jbeta segments. TCRdb provides this immuneACCESS table in a form limited to in-frame rearrangements. Some clones are lacking; in checked studies, under half of them reflect an unresolved V gene, and why the rest are absent is not known. In this sample the table shows 150,000 to 180,000 clones, 70% to 80% of which occur a single time. 2.1% of the sample comes from the top ten. The sample taken for sequencing was PBMCs. Receptors were obtained from a young man in good health and CMV-seronegative.

V gene TRBV27 combines with J gene TRBJ1-1; D remains ambiguous. Germline loops: CDR1 MNHEY, CDR2 SMNVEV (reference sequence). Trimming took off 0 bases at V and 8 bases at J, with 19 bases between the two ends. The CDR3 is made up of 16 amino acids. The CDR3 DNA follows: TGTGCCAGCAGTTTATCGAGATCGGGAAGGGCCCAAGAAGCTTTCTTT. Its protein product is CASSLSRSGRAQEAFF.

A single count supports this clone. V usage is TRBV7-6 and J usage is TRBJ2-3, with 11 bases matching TRBD2. From germline, CDR1 is SGHVS and CDR2 FNYEAQ. The V gene end was trimmed by 0 bases and the J gene end by 1 base; junction bases not matched to a gene: 6. The CDR3 has 18 residues. The CDR3 coding sequence is TGTGCCAGCAGCTTAGCCACTAGCGGGGGTACGGGCACAGATACGCAGTATTTT. Protein: CASSLATSGGTGTDTQYF. The full variable domain, with the rest looked up from reference TRBV7-6 and TRBJ2-3, is GAGVSQSPRYKVTKRGQDVALRCDPISGHVSLYWYRQALGQGPEFLTYFNYEAQQDKSGLPNDRFSAERPEGSISTLTIQRTEQRDSAMYRCASSLATSGGTGTDTQYFGPGTRLTVL.

The J gene is TRBJ2-5, the V gene TRBV29-1; 12 bases line up with TRBD2. V lost 7 bases, J lost 5 bases, and 5 bases stayed unmatched. This CDR3 comprises 13 residues. Germline V gene sequence: CDR1 SQVTM, CDR2 ANQGSEA. The CDR3 region has the DNA TGCAGCGCTGCCGGGACTAGCGGGGAGACCCAGTACTTC. It codes for CSAAGTSGETQYF.

The V call is TRBV5-1, the J call TRBJ1-1; 7 bases are shared with TRBD1. Germline V gives CDR1 SGHRS, CDR2 YFSETQ. The junction had 4 bases not matched to a gene; V was cut back by 2 bases and J by 3 bases. The CDR3 consists of 14 residues. This CDR3 reads CASSFGQGDTEAFF. CDR3 bases: TGCGCCAGCAGCTTTGGCCAGGGGGACACTGAAGCTTTCTTT.

CDR3 DNA: TGCGCCAGCAGTTATAGCGGGGGGGCCGGTGAGCAGTTCTTC. As protein: CASSYSGGAGEQFF. J is TRBJ2-1 and V is TRBV5-1; TRBD2 matches 11 bases. CDR3 length: 14 amino acids. Germline V CDR1 and CDR2: SGHRS, YFSETQ. Unmatched junction bases numbered 7, after V lost 5 bases and J lost 9 bases.

This chain links TRBV7-8 with TRBJ1-1; 7 nucleotides line up with TRBD1. V shed 4 bases and J 4 bases; nucleotides not matched to a gene: 0. Germline assignment: CDR1 SGHVS and CDR2 FQNEAQ. The CDR3 runs to 12 residues. The DNA for the CDR3 is TGTGCCAGCAGCTCAGGGGGCACTGAAGCTTTCTTT. Translating gives CASSSGGTEAFF.

The chain has TRBV9 and TRBJ1-1, with 8 bases lining up with TRBD1. The CDR3 is 15 residues long. Germline CDR1 reads SGDLS; CDR2 reads YYNGEE. The V gene end was trimmed by 2 bases and the J gene end by 1 base; junction bases not matched to a gene: 4. CDR3 in amino acids: CASSVRDRGNTEAFF. As DNA, the CDR3 is TGTGCCAGCAGCGTCCGTGACAGGGGGAACACTGAAGCTTTCTTT. The full variable domain, its missing parts supplied by reference TRBV9 and TRBJ1-1, is DSGVTQTPKHLITATGQRVTLRCSPRSGDLSVYWYQQSLDQGLQFLIQYYNGEERAKGNILERFSAQQFPDLHSELNLSSLELGDSALYFCASSVRDRGNTEAFFGQGTRLTVV.

This clone was seen once. This chain joins TRBV5-6 and TRBJ1-5; 8 bases agree with TRBD1. Trimming took 2 bases from V and 6 from J; bases not matched to a gene: 4. Germline V gene sequence: CDR1 SGHDT, CDR2 YYEEEE. The CDR3 contains 14 residues. The chain's CDR3 is CASSFTGGVQPQHF. For the CDR3, the DNA is TGTGCCAGCAGCTTCACAGGGGGAGTTCAGCCCCAGCATTTT.

The chain couples TRBV7-2 to TRBJ2-3, with D possibly TRBD1 on 5 matching bases. The germline gives CDR1 SGHTA, CDR2 FQGNSA. This CDR3 has 14 residues. V lost 5 bases and J 4 bases, leaving 13 bases between the germline ends. Here the CDR3 DNA reads TGTGCCAGCAGCCGGAGCCAGGGCGCAGATACGCAGTATTTT. This encodes CASSRSQGADTQYF.

The V and J genes are TRBV5-4 and TRBJ1-1; D possibly corresponds to TRBD1 (5 bases). The CDR3 is made up of 15 amino acids. The germline V gene has CDR1 SGHNT and CDR2 YYREEE (reference sequence). Between the trimmed V and J ends, which lost 0 bases and 4 bases, there was a span of 13 bases. This chain's CDR3 is CASSLDPGGATEAFF. The CDR3 DNA follows: TGTGCCAGCAGCTTGGATCCGGGGGGAGCCACTGAAGCTTTCTTT.

This clone was found a few times. This chain joins TRBV28 and TRBJ1-2; 10 nucleotides line up with TRBD1. V dropped 4 bases and J dropped 8; count of bases not matched to a gene: 4. The CDR3 is made up of 13 amino acids. Germline values: CDR1 MDHEN, CDR2 SYDVKM. The CDR3, as DNA: TGTGCCAGCAGTTGGGGGACAGGGGAAGGCTACACCTTC. The encoded protein is CASSWGTGEGYTF.

This clone was counted once. This chain uses TRBV6-4 with TRBJ1-2, with D possibly being TRBD1 (6 bases). The CDR3 extends over 15 amino acids. Germline V gene sequence: CDR1 MRHNA, CDR2 SNTAGT. Trimming pared 2 bases from V and 3 bases from J, leaving 13 bases between. The CDR3 nucleotides are TGTGCCAGCAGTGACAGCAGGGGCGCGCACTATGGCTACACCTTC. It specifies CASSDSRGAHYGYTF.

J is TRBJ2-3 and V is TRBV5-1; 10 bases align to TRBD1. Germline trimming cut 3 bases from V and 1 base from J; bases unmatched to any gene: 5. Germline CDR1 is SGHRS and CDR2 is YFSETQ. The CDR3 runs 16 residues. The CDR3 DNA reads TGCGCCAGCAGCTACCCCGGACAGGGGGGCACAGATACGCAGTATTTT. It yields the protein CASSYPGQGGTDTQYF.

The chain joins TRBV9 to TRBJ2-3; 8 nucleotides agree with TRBD2. This CDR3 has 16 residues. Trimming took 2 bases from V and 5 from J; bases not matched to a gene: 10. In germline, CDR1 is SGDLS, CDR2 YYNGEE. CDR3 nucleotide sequence: TGTGCCAGCAGCGTTAGCGGGGCGCCAGGTGTAGATACGCAGTATTTT. Translated, it gives CASSVSGAPGVDTQYF.